The clone carrying this T cell receptor beta chain occurred once. What it binds is unknown. V was cut by 5 bases and J by 5 bases, with 7 bases left in between. The CDR3 runs 12 residues. Germline CDR1 and CDR2: SEHNR and FQNEAQ (reference sequence). The sample comes from a study of T cell responses to AZD1222 COVID-19 vaccine. The protocol was immunoSEQ multiplex PCR, while the TCRdb copy is restricted to in-frame clones and leaves out a portion. The sample includes 150,000 to 190,000 clones, 85% to 95% of them seen just once. Study conclusions and caveats: Vaccine-associated CD4 TCRs spanned spike, dominant at 160-218 and 743-854. Sampled repertoires all dated from after the peak T cell response. Females made up more of the donors, who were largely white British, and clonal diversity may have come out too low.

The gene calls are TRBV7-9 and TRBJ1-5; D is unresolved. This clonotype originated in an adult who received the AZD1222 COVID-19 vaccine. The material sequenced was peripheral blood, taken 28 days after the second AZD1222 dose. The chain's CDR3 is CASSRQDQPQHF. The CDR3, as DNA: TGTGCCAGCAGCAGACAAGATCAGCCCCAGCATTTT.